The 25 T cell receptor beta chains presented below share a single source sample, sequenced in a study of cytomegalovirus exposure and HLA in healthy donors. PCR primers comprised 60 Vbeta and 13 Jbeta primers. The repertoire was sequenced with immunoSEQ multiplex PCR; TCRdb's copy has only in-frame clones and lacks some. Seen here are 60,000 to 80,000 clones, approximately 78% observed once, and the top ten hold around 3%. The sequenced material came from PBMCs. The receptors stem from a girl aged 10-17 years in good health and CMV-seropositive.

The V and J genes are TRBV21-1 and TRBJ2-3; whether TRBD2, the table's D call, matches the DNA was not checked. TRBV21-1 is classified as a pseudogene. This CDR3 is built from 18 residues. DNA for the CDR3: TGTGCCAGCAGCAATGGGTTGGGCCTAGCGGGAGGCACAGATACGCAGTATTTT. Protein sequence: CASSNGLGLAGGTDTQYF.

The V gene is TRBV5-6, the J gene TRBJ2-7; 8 bases line up with TRBD1. CDR1 is SGHDT and CDR2 is YYEEEE in the germline V gene. CDR3 size: 15 residues. Unmatched junction bases numbered 7, after V lost 2 bases and J lost 3 bases. CDR3 in DNA: TGTGCCAGCAGCTTTCAGGGGGCTTCCGACTACGAGCAGTACTTC. The encoded protein is CASSFQGASDYEQYF.

This clone has more than one count but fewer than ten. The genes are TRBV4-3 and TRBJ1-1; a possible D gene is TRBD1 (6 bases). With 0 bases removed from V and 11 bases from J, the gap between germline ends came to 22 bases. This CDR3 comprises 16 residues. Germline CDR1 reads LGHNA; CDR2 reads YSLEER. CDR3 sequence (DNA): TGCGCCAGCAGCCAAGACCGAGACAGGTTAGCTGGAAAGGCTTTCTTT. Translated: CASSQDRDRLAGKAFF.

This chain uses TRBV4-3 with TRBJ2-7; the match to TRBD2 covers 8 bases. The V gene end was trimmed by 0 bases and the J gene end by 1 base; junction bases not matched to a gene: 2. The CDR3 contains 15 residues. From germline, CDR1 is LGHNA and CDR2 YSLEER. The CDR3 nucleotides read TGCGCCAGCAGCCAAGAACTAGCGGAATCCTACGAGCAGTACTTC. This gives the protein CASSQELAESYEQYF.

This clone was recorded only once. This chain connects TRBV11-2 to TRBJ2-1; 7 bases align to TRBD2. Per the germline V gene, CDR1 is SGHAT and CDR2 is FQNNGV. The trim removed 5 bases at V and 7 bases at J, leaving 20 bases unmatched. The CDR3 consists of 18 residues. The CDR3 sequence: CASSRTPFPGGGVNEQFF. The CDR3 DNA reads TGTGCCAGCAGCCGTACCCCGTTTCCGGGAGGTGGGGTAAATGAGCAGTTCTTC.

The chain employs TRBV6-6 and TRBJ2-3, with no clear D. Germline CDR1 and CDR2: MNHNY and SVGAGI (reference sequence). There are 13 residues in the CDR3. V shed 8 bases and J shed 2 bases, with 11 bases lying between them. This CDR3 reads CASRRKATDTQYF. Here the CDR3 DNA reads TGTGCCAGCCGGAGAAAGGCCACAGATACGCAGTATTTT.

This rearrangement joins TRBV7-2 to TRBJ1-1, with 10 positions matching TRBD1. In germline, CDR1 is SGHTA, CDR2 FQGNSA. Trimming took 7 bases from V and 1 from J; bases not matched to a gene: 9. This CDR3 has 16 amino acids. Here the CDR3 DNA reads TGTGCCAGCAACAAACCGGGACAGGGGAAGAACACTGAAGCTTTCTTT. Encoded protein: CASNKPGQGKNTEAFF.

The chain combines TRBV28 with TRBJ1-3; D unresolved. V gave up 5 bases and J gave up 1 base, with 12 bases separating them. CDR3 length: 15 residues. The germline V gene encodes CDR1 MDHEN and CDR2 SYDVKM. The CDR3 DNA sequence: TGTGCCAGCAGTCCGTACACGGGTTCTGGAAACACCATATATTTT. This gives the protein CASSPYTGSGNTIYF.

The rearrangement joins TRBV10-2 to TRBJ2-1; 8 bases map to TRBD1. With 6 bases clipped from V and 5 bases from J, the junction kept 9 bases outside the gene matches. There are 15 residues in the CDR3. Germline V gene lookup returns CDR1 WSHSY and CDR2 SAAADI. In DNA, the CDR3 is TGCGCCAGCAGGGGAGCACAGGGGGTTGACAATGAGCAGTTCTTC. Its protein product is CASRGAQGVDNEQFF.

V usage is TRBV28 and J usage is TRBJ2-7; no clear D gene. Germline-derived CDR1 and CDR2 are MDHEN and SYDVKM. V shed 8 bases and J shed 3 bases, with 17 bases lying between them. The CDR3 runs to 14 residues. CDR3 coding DNA: TGTGCCAGCTCAAGCGTATTGGCTCGCTACGAGCAGTACTTC. This sequence encodes CASSSVLARYEQYF.

The gene calls are TRBV2 and TRBJ2-3; TRBD2 might be the D (5 bases). This CDR3 is built from 11 residues. Germline values: CDR1 SNHLY, CDR2 FYNNEI. V dropped 8 bases and J dropped 3 bases, with 6 bases sitting between them. Written as DNA, the CDR3 is TGTGCCAGCTGGGAGACAGATACGCAGTATTTT. Translation: CASWETDTQYF.

The chain links TRBV2 to TRBJ2-1; 7 bases fit TRBD2. V gave up 7 bases and J gave up 7 bases; unmatched junction bases: 10. This CDR3 has 14 residues. The germline CDR1 and CDR2 sequences are SNHLY and FYNNEI. This chain's CDR3 is CASTPRGEENEQFF. Written as DNA, the CDR3 is TGTGCCAGCACCCCTCGGGGGGAGGAGAATGAGCAGTTCTTC.

V is TRBV6-5 and J is TRBJ2-3; 9 positions match TRBD2. The CDR3 contains 15 residues. Germline V CDR1 and CDR2: MNHEY, SVGAGI. The junction had 2 bases not matched to a gene; V was cut back by 0 bases and J by 4 bases. CDR3 DNA sequence: TGTGCCAGCAGTTACTCAGCGGGAGGAGCAGATACGCAGTATTTT. Translating gives CASSYSAGGADTQYF.

The rearrangement joins TRBV28 to TRBJ2-5; the D gene is possibly TRBD1 (5 bases). V was trimmed by 3 bases and J by 1 base, leaving 18 bases between them. Germline-derived CDR1 and CDR2 are MDHEN and SYDVKM. This CDR3 has 17 residues. The CDR3 here is CASSLGPGMSVQETQYF. CDR3 nucleotides: TGTGCCAGCAGTTTGGGGCCGGGCATGTCGGTCCAAGAGACCCAGTACTTC.

V is TRBV4-1 and J is TRBJ1-6; 10 nucleotides line up with TRBD1. From germline, CDR1 is MGHRA and CDR2 YSYEKL. The CDR3 spans 15 residues. V trimming: 2 bases; J trimming: 10 bases; junction bases outside the gene matches: 5. CDR3 sequence reads: CASSQLGTGVSPLHF. CDR3 DNA sequence: TGCGCCAGCAGCCAACTCGGGACAGGGGTATCACCCCTCCACTTT.

The chain uses TRBV10-2 and TRBJ2-7; TRBD1 aligns across 7 bases. Germline V lookup: CDR1 WSHSY, CDR2 SAAADI. Losses at the gene ends were 7 bases for V and 2 bases for J; bases not matched to a gene: 5. CDR3 size: 13 residues. CDR3 loop: CASMGDRAYEQYF. CDR3 DNA: TGCGCCAGCATGGGAGACAGGGCCTACGAGCAGTACTTC.

The chain uses TRBV13 and TRBJ1-6; D may be TRBD1 (6 bases). Germline V gene data show CDR1 as PRHDT and CDR2 as FYEKMQ (reference sequence). V lost 5 bases and J 7 bases, leaving 21 bases between the germline ends. The length of the CDR3 is 17 residues. The CDR3 bases are TGTGCCAGCAGCGTTACCCTCGGGGGGGCATCGAATTCACCCCTCCACTTT. The encoded protein is CASSVTLGGASNSPLHF.

This chain joins TRBV5-1 and TRBJ2-1; TRBD1 matches at 9 bases. From germline, CDR1 is SGHRS and CDR2 YFSETQ. This CDR3 comprises 16 residues. V lost 0 bases to trimming and J lost 4 bases; unmatched junction nucleotides: 5. The CDR3 DNA sequence: TGCGCCAGCAGCTTGGACACAGGGGGCGGATACAATGAGCAGTTCTTC. Translated: CASSLDTGGGYNEQFF.

The chain joins TRBV6-1 to TRBJ1-2; the D gene is possibly TRBD1 (5 bases). The V gene's germline CDR1 is MNHNS and CDR2 SASEGT. This CDR3 region has 13 residues. V lost 7 bases and J 6 bases, leaving 15 bases between the germline ends. CDR3 sequence (DNA): TGTGCCAGCACTGGGGCGACCCGAAATGGCTACACCTTC. Its protein is CASTGATRNGYTF.

This clone was picked up a small number of times. The CDR3 DNA follows: TGCGCCAGCGGGGTAGGGACACACTACAATGAGCAGTTCTTC. It codes for CASGVGTHYNEQFF. J is TRBJ2-1 and V is TRBV5-1, with D perhaps matching TRBD1 (6 bases). CDR1 SGHRS and CDR2 YFSETQ come from the germline V gene. V lost 7 bases and J lost 3, with 14 bases in between. The CDR3 has 14 amino acids.

J is TRBJ2-1 and V is TRBV4-3; 13 nucleotides line up with TRBD2. The germline gives CDR1 LGHNA, CDR2 YSLEER. This CDR3 comprises 16 residues. With 1 base clipped from V and 6 bases from J, the junction kept 3 bases outside the gene matches. CDR3 residues: CASSQAGTSGINEQFF. For the CDR3, the DNA is TGCGCCAGCAGCCAAGCCGGGACTAGCGGGATCAATGAGCAGTTCTTC.

The rearrangement joins TRBV29-1 to TRBJ1-4, with TRBD1 as a possible D gene (6 bases). CDR1 SQVTM and CDR2 ANQGSEA come from the germline V gene. V was clipped by 7 bases and J by 4 bases, with 7 bases between them. This CDR3 has 11 residues. CDR3 residues: CSAGDNEKLFF. CDR3 bases: TGCAGCGCAGGGGATAATGAAAAACTGTTTTTT.

This rearrangement joins TRBV19 to TRBJ1-6; D is possibly TRBD1 (6 bases). V lost 3 bases and J lost 2, with 8 bases in between. Germline lookup yields CDR1 LNHDA and CDR2 SQIVND (reference sequence). The CDR3 runs to 15 residues. The CDR3 region is CASSIQGPYNSPLHF. The CDR3 DNA sequence: TGTGCCAGTAGTATCCAGGGGCCCTATAATTCACCCCTCCACTTT.

The chain employs TRBV28 and TRBJ1-5; D is uncertain. This CDR3 is built from 12 residues. Germline CDR1 reads MDHEN; CDR2 reads SYDVKM. Between the trimmed V and J ends, which lost 3 bases and 6 bases, there was a span of 6 bases. The CDR3 sequence: CASSLSIQPQHF. The CDR3, as DNA: TGTGCCAGCAGTTTGTCTATTCAGCCCCAGCATTTT.

J is TRBJ1-1 and V is TRBV14, with D tentatively TRBD1 (6 bases). Deletions cut 2 bases from V and 6 bases from J, with 22 bases between. This CDR3 has 17 residues. Germline CDR1 and CDR2: SGHDN and FVKESK. The CDR3: CASSQQPRHNRAAEAFF. As DNA, the CDR3 is TGTGCCAGCAGCCAACAACCACGTCACAACAGGGCGGCTGAAGCTTTCTTT.